This TCR beta chain was observed in a study of cytomegalovirus exposure and HLA in healthy donors. Germline CDR1 is LNHDA and CDR2 is SQIVND (reference sequence). Trimming removed 4 bases at V and 15 bases at J, with 15 bases between. There are 12 residues in the CDR3. The data were produced by immunoSEQ multiplex PCR, yet TCRdb's version contains in-frame clones alone and is incomplete. The data hold 140,000 or so clones, with 80% to 90% observed a single time. By share, this clone ranks as medium-sized. The sequencing sample was made of PBMCs. This TCR came from a man between 18 and 35 years old in good health and CMV-seropositive. V is TRBV19 and J is TRBJ1-4, with D perhaps matching TRBD1 (5 bases). The DNA of the CDR3 is TGTGCCAGTAGTACAAGACAGTCCGGAATGTTTTTT. Translating gives CASSTRQSGMFF.